Presented here are 23 T cell receptor beta chains from one specimen sequenced in a study of shared clonotypes between healthy human individuals (dated by TCRdb to the early 2020s). The method behind the library was the immunoSEQ multiplex PCR assay. TCRdb mirrors the immuneACCESS table, restricted to in-frame sequences. Some clones are absent from its copies; in checked studies, under half trace to an unresolved V gene, and the reason for the others is unknown. The sample contains millions of clones, 85% to 95% of them found a single time. Of the sample, more than 0.1% is held by the ten largest clones. Sequencing input: naive CD4+ T cells sorted from blood. Read against the paper, the sample's cell subset or site label means: CD45RA+ positively selected. These receptor sequences come from a man between 18 and 29 years old in good health.

This clone was found once. The chain recombines TRBV15 with TRBJ1-5; no clear D gene. Germline V CDR1 and CDR2: LNHNV, YYDKDF (reference sequence). The CDR3 runs to 15 residues. Trimming shortened V by 3 bases and J by 3 bases, and 12 bases separated the two germline ends. The DNA of the CDR3 is TGTGCCACCAGCAGCTATGAGAGAAACAATCAGCCCCAGCATTTT. Its protein product is CATSSYERNNQPQHF. The full variable domain, with the rest looked up from reference TRBV15 and TRBJ1-5, is DAMVIQNPRYQVTQFGKPVTLSCSQTLNHNVMYWYQQKSSQAPKLLFHYYDKDFNNEADTPDNFQSRRPNTSFCFLDIRSPGLGDTAMYLCATSSYERNNQPQHFGDGTRLSIL.

This chain joins TRBV30 and TRBJ2-1, with 7 bases identical to TRBD2. The CDR3 runs 13 residues. Germline lookup yields CDR1 GTSNPN and CDR2 SVGIG (reference sequence). V shed 2 bases and J 3 bases; nucleotides not matched to a gene: 1. CDR3 sequence (DNA): TGTGCCTGGAGTAGCGGGAACTACAATGAGCAGTTCTTC. It translates to CAWSSGNYNEQFF.

The chain couples TRBV4-1 to TRBJ2-5; 7 bases are a match to TRBD1. The length of the CDR3 is 16 residues. The germline gives CDR1 MGHRA, CDR2 YSYEKL. The junction had 10 bases not matched to a gene; V was cut back by 4 bases and J by 2 bases. The CDR3 nucleotides are TGCGCCAGCAGCCCACTGAGGACAGGAGAACAAGAGACCCAGTACTTC. It codes for CASSPLRTGEQETQYF.

Points on this clone: Other DNA sequences in this sample translate to the same CDR3. This chain joins TRBV11-2 and TRBJ2-3, with D uncertain. The CDR3 contains 11 residues. The germline CDR1 and CDR2 sequences are SGHAT and FQNNGV. The V gene lost 5 bases and the J gene lost 5 bases, with 5 bases spanning the gap. For the CDR3, the DNA is TGTGCCAGCAGCGCCGGAGATACGCAGTATTTT. It codes for CASSAGDTQYF.

This sequence joins TRBV5-1 and TRBJ1-4; possible D gene TRBD1, 6 bases. CDR3 size: 14 residues. Germline V gene sequence: CDR1 SGHRS, CDR2 YFSETQ. Trimming removed 1 base from V and 5 bases from J, with 9 bases in between. The chain's CDR3 is CASSLLQGNEKLFF. The CDR3, as DNA: TGCGCCAGCAGCTTGTTACAGGGAAATGAAAAACTGTTTTTT. The entire variable domain, with the rest obtained from reference TRBV5-1 and TRBJ1-4, is as follows: KAGVTQTPRYLIKTRGQQVTLSCSPISGHRSVSWYQQTPGQGLQFLFEYFSETQRNKGNFPGRFSGRQFSNSRSEMNVSTLELGDSALYLCASSLLQGNEKLFFGSGTQLSVL.

The chain links TRBV5-1 to TRBJ1-1; D is perhaps TRBD1 (6 bases). V shed 3 bases and J shed 5 bases, with 23 bases lying between them. Per germline, CDR1 SGHRS and CDR2 YFSETQ. CDR3 length equals 17 residues. For the CDR3, the DNA is TGCGCCAGCAGCTCCAACCTAAACAGGGCACGGGGAACTGAAGCTTTCTTT. Its translation is CASSSNLNRARGTEAFF. The variable domain in full, with the rest retrieved from reference TRBV5-1 and TRBJ1-1, is KAGVTQTPRYLIKTRGQQVTLSCSPISGHRSVSWYQQTPGQGLQFLFEYFSETQRNKGNFPGRFSGRQFSNSRSEMNVSTLELGDSALYLCASSSNLNRARGTEAFFGQGTRLTVV.

The gene calls are TRBV10-2 and TRBJ2-4; 15 nucleotides align to TRBD2. CDR3 length equals 20 residues. The junction had 9 bases not matched to a gene; V was cut back by 2 bases and J by 1 base. Germline loops: CDR1 WSHSY, CDR2 SAAADI. The CDR3 nucleotides read TGCGCCAGCAGTGAGGGGACTAGCGGGGGGCCGGGCTCGGCCAAAAACATTCAGTACTTC. It is translated as CASSEGTSGGPGSAKNIQYF.

The chain joins TRBV6-6 to TRBJ2-5; TRBD1 might be the D (6 bases). This CDR3 region has 13 residues. V lost 8 bases and J 4 bases, leaving 14 bases between the germline ends. Looked up from germline, CDR1 is MNHNY and CDR2 is SVGAGI (reference sequence). Here the CDR3 DNA reads TGTGCCAGCCGGACAGACTTTAGAGAGACCCAGTACTTC. Protein sequence: CASRTDFRETQYF.

This clone was seen a single time. The J gene is TRBJ2-5, the V gene TRBV18; D could derive from TRBD1 or TRBD2 (5 bases each). This CDR3 comprises 16 residues. Trimming took 0 bases from V and 4 from J, leaving 15 bases between them. CDR1 is KGHSH, CDR2 LQKENI, per germline. The CDR3 DNA reads TGTGCCAGCTCACCACCAACAGGTGGGGACGGAGAGACCCAGTACTTC. Translation: CASSPPTGGDGETQYF.

The V gene is TRBV18, the J gene TRBJ2-3, with D perhaps TRBD2 (6 bases). The germline gives CDR1 KGHSH, CDR2 LQKENI. This CDR3 region has 14 residues. The germline V and J ends were trimmed by 7 bases and 4 bases, with 15 bases remaining between them. CDR3 loop: CASFTTSRPDTQYF. Here the CDR3 DNA reads TGTGCCAGCTTCACGACTAGTCGTCCAGATACGCAGTATTTT.

V gene TRBV5-1 combines with J gene TRBJ2-7; D is perhaps TRBD1 (6 bases). From germline, CDR1 is SGHRS and CDR2 YFSETQ. This CDR3 is 14 amino acids long. Trimming left V 0 bases short and J 5 bases short, with 12 bases between. CDR3 sequence (DNA): TGCGCCAGCAGCTTGGCGGGACAAGGGGACGAGCAGTACTTC. Its translation is CASSLAGQGDEQYF.

The chain links TRBV4-2 to TRBJ1-3; D is perhaps TRBD1 (6 bases). The CDR3 is 14 residues long. V lost 1 base and J 2 bases, leaving 6 bases between the germline ends. Germline V gene sequence: CDR1 LGHNA, CDR2 YNFKEQ. CDR3 region: CASSQAGAGNTIYF. The CDR3, as DNA: TGTGCCAGCAGCCAAGCAGGGGCTGGAAACACCATATATTTT.

As for this clone: Other DNA variants within this sample encode the same CDR3. CDR3: CASSYGLAEETQYF. The CDR3 DNA reads as TGTGCCAGCAGCTACGGACTAGCGGAAGAGACCCAGTACTTC. The V and J genes are TRBV7-2 and TRBJ2-5; 10 bases line up with TRBD2. After removal of 4 bases from V and 3 bases from J, the junction contained 2 bases not matched to a gene. In germline, CDR1 is SGHTA, CDR2 FQGNSA. This CDR3 spans 14 amino acids.

The chain joins TRBV11-2 to TRBJ1-1, with a tentative D call TRBD1 (5 bases). The germline CDR1 and CDR2 sequences are SGHAT and FQNNGV. V gave up 4 bases and J gave up 5 bases, with 14 bases separating them. This CDR3 spans 14 amino acids. The CDR3 loop reads CASSYTLGVTEAFF. The CDR3 DNA reads TGTGCCAGCAGCTACACGTTGGGGGTAACTGAAGCTTTCTTT. Complete variable domain (other parts from reference TRBV11-2 and TRBJ1-1): EAGVAQSPRYKIIEKRQSVAFWCNPISGHATLYWYQQILGQGPKLLIQFQNNGVVDDSQLPKDRFSAERLKGVDSTLKIQPAKLEDSAVYLCASSYTLGVTEAFFGQGTRLTVV.

DNA for the CDR3: TGTGCCTGGAGTCGGGGACTCCCGCGAACCACAGATACGCAGTATTTT. Protein: CAWSRGLPRTTDTQYF. V usage is TRBV30 and J usage is TRBJ2-3; D possibly corresponds to TRBD2 (6 bases). Trimming stripped 2 bases from V and 2 bases from J, with 17 bases between. The CDR3 loop spans 16 amino acids. The germline gives CDR1 GTSNPN, CDR2 SVGIG (reference sequence).

The chain has TRBV14 and TRBJ2-1, with D tentatively TRBD1 or TRBD2 (7 bases each). In germline, CDR1 is SGHDN, CDR2 FVKESK. Trimming stripped 6 bases from V and 4 bases from J, with 16 bases between. This CDR3 has 15 residues. The CDR3, as DNA: TGTGCCAGCAGGTCTACAGGGGAGGGGTACAATGAGCAGTTCTTC. Protein: CASRSTGEGYNEQFF.

Only one count was recorded for this clone. J is TRBJ2-5 and V is TRBV7-3, with a weak D call TRBD1 (5 bases). Germline CDR1 reads SGHTA; CDR2 reads FQGTGA. V was pared by 5 bases and J by 3 bases, with 10 bases between. The CDR3 runs 13 residues. DNA of the CDR3: TGTGCCAGCAGCCCCAGGGCAGAAGAGACCCAGTACTTC. It specifies CASSPRAEETQYF.

This sequence joins TRBV5-1 and TRBJ2-5; possibly TRBD1 or TRBD2 for D (6 bases each). This CDR3 comprises 17 residues. With 7 bases removed from V and 2 bases from J, the gap between germline ends came to 24 bases. The V gene's germline CDR1 is SGHRS and CDR2 YFSETQ. CDR3 region: CASWAGTTNWGQETQYF. The CDR3 nucleotides are TGCGCCAGCTGGGCGGGGACAACAAATTGGGGACAAGAGACCCAGTACTTC.

The chain employs TRBV5-4 and TRBJ2-5, with a weak D call TRBD1 (5 bases). V lost 2 bases and J lost 1, with 12 bases in between. The V gene's germline CDR1 is SGHNT and CDR2 YYREEE (reference sequence). The CDR3 contains 15 residues. The DNA for the CDR3 is TGTGCCAGCAGCTTTATCCAGGGCGGCCAAGAGACCCAGTACTTC. Translating it yields CASSFIQGGQETQYF. The complete variable domain, with remaining parts taken from reference TRBV5-4 and TRBJ2-5, reads ETGVTQSPTHLIKTRGQQVTLRCSSQSGHNTVSWYQQALGQGPQFIFQYYREEENGRGNFPPRFSGLQFPNYSSELNVNALELDDSALYLCASSFIQGGQETQYFGPGTRLLVL.

The chain carries TRBV25-1 and TRBJ2-3, with 7 positions matching TRBD2. Per germline, CDR1 MGHDK and CDR2 SYGVNS. The CDR3 is 16 amino acids. The V gene end was trimmed by 3 bases and the J gene end by 2 bases; junction bases not matched to a gene: 8. Written as DNA, the CDR3 is TGTGCCAGCAGTGACCTAGGCGGGAGAAACACAGATACGCAGTATTTT. Amino acid sequence: CASSDLGGRNTDTQYF.

CDR3 residues: CASSQIELGWSPFF. CDR3 DNA sequence: TGCGCCAGCAGCCAAATAGAATTGGGGTGGAGTCCGTTCTTC. The chain links TRBV4-1 to TRBJ2-1, with no clear D. This CDR3 has 14 residues. Germline V gene lookup returns CDR1 MGHRA and CDR2 YSYEKL. The germline V and J ends were trimmed by 2 bases and 15 bases, with 20 bases remaining between them.

The rearrangement uses TRBV6-5 and TRBJ2-7, with D unresolved. The length of the CDR3 is 13 residues. Trimming removed 6 bases from V and 6 bases from J, with 15 bases in between. Germline CDR1 MNHEY, CDR2 SVGAGI. The DNA of the CDR3 is TGTGCCAGCAGCCGACAAACGAATCTCGAGCAGTACTTC. It yields the protein CASSRQTNLEQYF.

The table lists this clone with a count of one. The chain joins TRBV27 to TRBJ2-7, with 10 bases matching TRBD2. Trimming at V came to 8 bases and at J to 4 bases, leaving 5 bases not matched to a gene. CDR1 and CDR2 (germline): MNHEY, SMNVEV (reference sequence). The CDR3 spans 13 residues. CDR3 coding DNA: TGTGCCAGCTGGCCTAGCGGGAGTTACGAGCAGTACTTC. Translation gives CASWPSGSYEQYF.